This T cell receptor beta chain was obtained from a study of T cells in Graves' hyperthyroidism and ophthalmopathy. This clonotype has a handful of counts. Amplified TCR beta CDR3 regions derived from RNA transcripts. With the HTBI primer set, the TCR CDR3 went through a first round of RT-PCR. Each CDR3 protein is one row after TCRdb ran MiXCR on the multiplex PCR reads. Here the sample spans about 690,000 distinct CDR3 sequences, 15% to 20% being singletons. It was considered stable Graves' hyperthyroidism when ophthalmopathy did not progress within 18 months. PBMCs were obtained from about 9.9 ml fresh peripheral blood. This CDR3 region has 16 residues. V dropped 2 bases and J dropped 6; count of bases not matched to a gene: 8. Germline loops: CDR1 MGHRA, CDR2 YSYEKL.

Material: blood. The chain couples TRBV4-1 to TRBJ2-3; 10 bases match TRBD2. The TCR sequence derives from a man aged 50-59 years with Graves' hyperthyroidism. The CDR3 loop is CASSQPGLAVSDTQYF. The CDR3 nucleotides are TGCGCCAGCAGCCAACCAGGACTAGCGGTATCTGATACGCAGTATTTT.